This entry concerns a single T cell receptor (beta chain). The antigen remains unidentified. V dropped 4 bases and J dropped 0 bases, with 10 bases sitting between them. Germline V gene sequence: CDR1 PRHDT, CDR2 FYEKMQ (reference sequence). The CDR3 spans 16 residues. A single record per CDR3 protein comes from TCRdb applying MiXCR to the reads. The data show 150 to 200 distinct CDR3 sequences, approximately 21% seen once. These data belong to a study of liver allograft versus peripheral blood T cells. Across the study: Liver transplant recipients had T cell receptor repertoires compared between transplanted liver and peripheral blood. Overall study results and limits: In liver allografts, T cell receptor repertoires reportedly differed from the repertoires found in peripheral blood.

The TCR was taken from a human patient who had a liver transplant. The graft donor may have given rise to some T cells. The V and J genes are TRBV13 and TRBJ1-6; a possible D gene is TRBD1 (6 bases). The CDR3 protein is CASSSKGGSYNSPLHF. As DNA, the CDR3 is TGTGCCAGCAGCTCCAAAGGGGGCTCCTATAATTCACCCCTCCACTTT.